This T cell receptor beta chain was sequenced during a study of blood T cell repertoires in COVID-19. At the level of the study: In each case, the material was cDNA or gDNA derived from T cells, B-cell-depleted T cells, or PBMCs.

The Seattle patients joined while their infection was active and were tracked longitudinally afterward. Generated by immunoSEQ multiplex PCR, the TCRdb table keeps only in-frame clones and is missing some. Here the sample spans around 58,000 clones, roughly 88% being singletons. V was clipped by 5 bases and J by 5 bases, with 17 bases between them. This CDR3 has 15 amino acids. Germline assignment: CDR1 MNHEY and CDR2 SVGEGT. What was sequenced was peripheral blood. The TCR comes from a woman aged 60-70 years with COVID-19, enrolled during active disease. V is TRBV6-2 or TRBV6-3 and J is TRBJ2-3; TRBD2 is a possible D gene (6 bases). The DNA for the CDR3 is TGTGCCAGCAGTACCGCGGGGAATTGGGGAGATACGCAGTATTTT. This gives the protein CASSTAGNWGDTQYF.